The clone carrying this TCR beta chain was found a few times. Antigen: not known. The CDR3 is 14 amino acids. With V trimmed by 8 bases and J by 0 bases, 6 bases remained unmatched. Looked up from germline, CDR1 is SGHRS and CDR2 is YFSETQ. PCR was performed using 60 Vbeta and 13 Jbeta primers. TCRdb's table, derived via immunoSEQ multiplex PCR, lists solely in-frame clones and lacks some. The sample lists about 170,000 clones, 79% occurring once. The entry originates in a study of cytomegalovirus exposure and HLA in healthy donors. Overall study context: As an earlier analysis found, about 200 million T cells yielded some 120 million unique TCR beta sequences. Overall study findings and caveats: HLA alleles showed associations with about 15,000 TCR beta sequences in a later analysis, at a 0.05 false discovery rate. According to an earlier analysis, most TCR beta V segments yielded productive rearrangements about 87% or about 30% of the time. Indistinguishability led to the exclusion of some V segments, TRBV6-2 and TRBV6-3 included.

This clonotype was obtained from a woman aged 45-60 years in good health and CMV-seronegative. The sample comprised PBMCs. The chain uses TRBV5-1 and TRBJ2-3; TRBD1 matches 7 bases. In DNA form, the CDR3 reads TGCGCCAGTTCGACAGGGCCAAGCACAGATACGCAGTATTTT. Translation: CASSTGPSTDTQYF.